Shown below are 22 T cell receptor beta chains from a single sample sequenced in a study of T cell changes during pregnancy in multiple sclerosis. Generated by immunoSEQ multiplex PCR, the TCRdb table keeps only in-frame clones and is missing some. The data show fewer than 95,000 clones, about 94% seen once. Sequencing used peripheral blood, obtained in the third trimester of pregnancy. These receptors all come from a female donor with multiple sclerosis, enrolled in a pregnancy study.

The V call is TRBV7-2, the J call TRBJ2-7; maybe TRBD2 (7 bases). The CDR3 is 15 amino acids. V lost 2 bases to trimming and J lost 4 bases, with 15 bases between them. Germline V CDR1 and CDR2: SGHTA, FQGNSA. The CDR3 protein is CASSLRDTGGYEQYF. In DNA form, the CDR3 reads TGTGCCAGCAGCTTAAGGGACACGGGGGGTTACGAGCAGTACTTC. The full variable domain, in which reference TRBV7-2 and TRBJ2-7 provide the parts outside the CDR3, is GAGVSQSPSNKVTEKGKDVELRCDPISGHTALYWYRQSLGQGLEFLIYFQGNSAPDKSGLPSDRFSAERTGGSVSTLTIQRTQQEDSAVYLCASSLRDTGGYEQYFGPGTRLTVT.

V and J are TRBV2 and TRBJ1-4; maybe TRBD1 (6 bases). The CDR3 is 14 residues long. Germline CDR1 SNHLY, CDR2 FYNNEI. Trimming left V 7 bases short and J 0 bases short, with 9 bases between. The CDR3 region has the DNA TGTGCCAGCAAAGGGGGATCAACTAATGAAAAACTGTTTTTT. It translates to CASKGGSTNEKLFF.

The V and J genes are TRBV4-2 and TRBJ1-1; the match to TRBD1 covers 7 bases. The CDR3 runs 16 residues. From germline, CDR1 is LGHNA and CDR2 YNFKEQ. Losses at the gene ends were 1 base for V and 7 bases for J; bases not matched to a gene: 12. CDR3 coding DNA: TGTGCCAGCAGCCAAGGGAACAGGCAGGGGGGAAGTGAAGCTTTCTTT. Protein sequence: CASSQGNRQGGSEAFF.

This chain links TRBV28 with TRBJ2-7, with 9 bases matching TRBD1. The CDR3 is 13 residues long. The V gene end was trimmed by 10 bases and the J gene end by 1 base; junction bases not matched to a gene: 5. Germline CDR1 reads MDHEN; CDR2 reads SYDVKM. The CDR3 region has the DNA TGTGCCACCGACAGGGGGGCTTCCTACGAGCAGTACTTC. This codes for CATDRGASYEQYF.

This rearrangement joins TRBV2 to TRBJ2-1; D gene uncertain. V dropped 0 bases and J dropped 10 bases, with 10 bases sitting between them. The CDR3 consists of 13 residues. The germline V gene encodes CDR1 SNHLY and CDR2 FYNNEI. The CDR3 here is CASSEAPVPEQFF. CDR3 DNA: TGTGCCAGCAGTGAAGCCCCCGTCCCCGAGCAGTTCTTC.

This chain joins TRBV5-4 and TRBJ2-1; D gene uncertain. Germline values: CDR1 SGHNT, CDR2 YYREEE (reference sequence). The CDR3 length is 11 residues. Trimming took 2 bases from V and 9 from J, leaving 6 bases between them. The CDR3 DNA is TGTGCCAGCAGCTTACGAGGTGAGCAGTTCTTC. Translation gives CASSLRGEQFF. Complete variable domain (other parts from reference TRBV5-4 and TRBJ2-1): ETGVTQSPTHLIKTRGQQVTLRCSSQSGHNTVSWYQQALGQGPQFIFQYYREEENGRGNFPPRFSGLQFPNYSSELNVNALELDDSALYLCASSLRGEQFFGPGTRLTVL.

CDR3 protein: CASSSSGTGGQETQYF. In nucleotides, the CDR3 is TGTGCCAGCAGTTCAAGTGGGACAGGGGGTCAAGAGACCCAGTACTTC. The rearrangement links TRBV28 to TRBJ2-5; TRBD1 agrees at 11 bases. This CDR3 has 16 residues. Germline loops: CDR1 MDHEN, CDR2 SYDVKM. V lost 4 bases and J lost 2; bases outside the gene matches: 6.

V is TRBV5-1 and J is TRBJ2-3; D is possibly TRBD1 (7 bases). The CDR3 has 14 amino acids. Trimming shortened V by 5 bases and J by 6 bases, and 16 bases separated the two germline ends. The V gene's germline CDR1 is SGHRS and CDR2 YFSETQ. CDR3 in amino acids: CASRTGRSGDTQYF. The CDR3 region has the DNA TGCGCCAGCAGGACAGGGAGGAGTGGGGATACGCAGTATTTT.

V usage is TRBV19 and J usage is TRBJ2-1; weak D call: TRBD1 (6 bases). Germline-derived CDR1 and CDR2 are LNHDA and SQIVND (reference sequence). Between the trimmed V and J ends, which lost 2 bases and 9 bases, there was a span of 11 bases. The CDR3 is 13 residues long. The DNA of the CDR3 is TGTGCCAGTAGTATAAGGGGGAGCGGTGAGCAGTTCTTC. It specifies CASSIRGSGEQFF.

The chain combines TRBV7-2 with TRBJ2-5; D unresolved. Germline CDR1 and CDR2: SGHTA and FQGNSA. V shed 3 bases and J shed 7 bases, with 9 bases lying between them. There are 12 residues in the CDR3. The CDR3 sequence: CASSFEVGTQYF. The DNA of the CDR3 is TGTGCCAGCAGCTTCGAGGTCGGGACCCAGTACTTC.

V gene TRBV27 combines with J gene TRBJ2-1, with D hard to call. The CDR3 is 12 amino acids. In germline, CDR1 is MNHEY, CDR2 SMNVEV (reference sequence). The V end was cut by 2 bases, the J end by 6 bases, with 5 bases between. This chain's CDR3 is CASSLGSNEQFF. The DNA for the CDR3 is TGTGCCAGCAGTTTAGGCTCCAATGAGCAGTTCTTC.

This clone was seen only a few times. The chain joins TRBV5-1 to TRBJ2-1; possibly TRBD2 for D (5 bases). V was clipped by 4 bases and J by 5 bases, with 13 bases between them. The CDR3 spans 14 residues. The germline V gene encodes CDR1 SGHRS and CDR2 YFSETQ. The CDR3 sequence: CASSSRDYNNEQFF. CDR3 coding DNA: TGCGCCAGCAGCAGCCGGGATTACAACAATGAGCAGTTCTTC. Combining the CDR3 with reference TRBV5-1 and TRBJ2-1 gives the whole variable domain KAGVTQTPRYLIKTRGQQVTLSCSPISGHRSVSWYQQTPGQGLQFLFEYFSETQRNKGNFPGRFSGRQFSNSRSEMNVSTLELGDSALYLCASSSRDYNNEQFFGPGTRLTVL.

This chain connects TRBV19 to TRBJ1-1; TRBD1 is a possible D gene (6 bases). The CDR3 extends over 11 amino acids. V shed 9 bases and J shed 11 bases, with 16 bases lying between them. CDR1 is LNHDA, CDR2 SQIVND, per germline (reference sequence). CDR3 in DNA: TGTGCCAGCGGACAGTTGCTGTGGGCTTTCTTT. It yields the protein CASGQLLWAFF.

A few counts support this clone. Mismatch with germline at one junction end may stem from a read error. The V gene is TRBV7-7, the J gene TRBJ1-5; D is undetermined. The V gene's germline CDR1 is SSHAT and CDR2 FNYEAQ (reference sequence). The CDR3 is 16 residues long. Written as DNA, the CDR3 is TGTGCTAGCAGCTTAGAGGAGCGGAATAGCAATCAGCCCCAGCATTTT. It encodes CASSLEERNSNQPQHF.

V gene TRBV19 combines with J gene TRBJ2-7, with D uncertain. Trimming took off 1 base at V and 8 bases at J, with 6 bases between the two ends. This CDR3 is 11 amino acids long. From germline, CDR1 is LNHDA and CDR2 SQIVND (reference sequence). CDR3 DNA sequence: TGTGCCAGTAGTATAGCACAGAAGCAGTACTTC. The encoded protein is CASSIAQKQYF.

J is TRBJ2-7 and V is TRBV18, with a weak D call TRBD1 (6 bases). The CDR3 totals 16 residues. Trimming pared 5 bases from V and 2 bases from J, leaving 19 bases between. The V gene's germline CDR1 is KGHSH and CDR2 LQKENI. CDR3 loop: CASSSTGGGSPYEQYF. DNA for the CDR3: TGTGCCAGCTCATCGACCGGTGGGGGCTCCCCCTACGAGCAGTACTTC.

The rearrangement links TRBV5-6 to TRBJ2-2, with 9 bases matching TRBD1. The CDR3 is 16 residues long. Germline trimming cut 4 bases from V and 2 bases from J; bases unmatched to any gene: 6. From germline, CDR1 is SGHDT and CDR2 YYEEEE. The CDR3 sequence is CASSLRTGANTGELFF. As DNA, the CDR3 is TGTGCCAGCAGCCTACGGACAGGGGCCAACACCGGGGAGCTGTTTTTT.

This clone was recorded once. The chain joins TRBV5-1 to TRBJ2-1, with 9 bases lining up with TRBD1. V dropped 4 bases and J dropped 6; count of bases not matched to a gene: 17. Germline V gene data show CDR1 as SGHRS and CDR2 as YFSETQ. This CDR3 is 18 amino acids long. The CDR3 loop reads CASSPQGQGVSWGNEQFF. CDR3 sequence (DNA): TGCGCCAGCAGCCCCCAGGGACAGGGAGTATCCTGGGGCAATGAGCAGTTCTTC.

The V gene is TRBV28, the J gene TRBJ2-7, with 11 bases that match TRBD2. This CDR3 contains 20 residues. Per germline, CDR1 MDHEN and CDR2 SYDVKM. The V and J ends lost 6 bases and 0 bases, in that order; junction bases with no gene match: 19. The CDR3 DNA sequence: TGTGCCAGCAGCCGCCCGGGGGCCGCGGGGACTAGCGGTAGCTCCTACGAGCAGTACTTC. It translates to CASSRPGAAGTSGSSYEQYF.

This clone was detected once. The chain recombines TRBV11-2 with TRBJ2-5; weak D call: TRBD2 (5 bases). The CDR3 spans 15 residues. The V and J ends lost 3 bases and 5 bases respectively, with 16 bases between them. Germline-derived CDR1 and CDR2 are SGHAT and FQNNGV. The CDR3 DNA sequence: TGTGCCAGCAGCTTCGGAGCGGCGGTAGAGGAGACCCAGTACTTC. Translation gives CASSFGAAVEETQYF.

The genes are TRBV5-1 and TRBJ2-2; 7 nucleotides align to TRBD2. CDR3 length: 19 residues. Losses at the gene ends were 2 bases for V and 4 bases for J; bases not matched to a gene: 17. Germline CDR1 SGHRS, CDR2 YFSETQ. The CDR3 is CASSLHSVRRAGVTGELFF. For the CDR3, the DNA is TGCGCCAGCAGCTTACACTCAGTTCGGAGGGCGGGAGTCACCGGGGAGCTGTTTTTT.

The chain employs TRBV19 and TRBJ1-1, with 7 bases matching TRBD1. This CDR3 region has 14 residues. J was trimmed by 4 bases and V by 8 bases; bases with no gene match: 10. Germline CDR1 reads LNHDA; CDR2 reads SQIVND (reference sequence). In nucleotides, the CDR3 is TGTGCCAGTCGACGACAGGGCGAGAGCACTGAAGCTTTCTTT. Protein: CASRRQGESTEAFF.